Presented here are 7 T cell receptor beta chains from one specimen sequenced in a study of cytotoxic CD8 clonotypes in ibrutinib-treated CLL. Repertoires were generated with immunoSEQ multiplex PCR, while TCRdb's copy carries only in-frame clones and drops some. The sample includes about 150,000 clones, about 70% of them seen just once. The source material was PBMCs, sampled after 24 months of ibrutinib treatment. The receptor set was obtained from a human donor with chronic lymphocytic leukemia.

This CDR3 reads CAWSAGLYQPQHF. The CDR3 bases are TGTGCCTGGAGTGCGGGCCTATATCAGCCCCAGCATTTT. The J gene is TRBJ1-5, the V gene TRBV30; no clear D gene. The ends were cut back, 1 base at V and 5 bases at J, with 9 bases in the middle. This CDR3 is built from 13 residues. Looked up from germline, CDR1 is GTSNPN and CDR2 is SVGIG (reference sequence).

This clone was counted a few times. The rearrangement joins TRBV7-6 to TRBJ2-3; a weak D match, TRBD2 (5 bases). V shed 1 base and J shed 3 bases, with 8 bases lying between them. Germline V gene sequence: CDR1 SGHVS, CDR2 FNYEAQ. The CDR3 runs 14 residues. CDR3 loop: CASSLVGGTDTQYF. DNA of the CDR3: TGTGCCAGCAGCTTAGTTGGCGGGACAGATACGCAGTATTTT.

About this clone: The sample has other DNA sequences that encode this CDR3 too. V and J are TRBV5-1 and TRBJ2-3; D gene unclear. The CDR3 covers 12 residues. Trimming cost V 3 bases and J 3 bases, with 5 bases left between them. The germline CDR1 and CDR2 sequences are SGHRS and YFSETQ. CDR3 amino acids: CASSSGTDTQYF. CDR3 sequence (DNA): TGCGCCAGCAGCTCCGGTACAGATACGCAGTATTTT.

The chain carries TRBV29-1 and TRBJ2-2, with a possible D match to TRBD1 (6 bases). CDR1 is SQVTM, CDR2 ANQGSEA, per germline. CDR3 length: 13 residues. The V and J ends lost 3 bases and 5 bases respectively, with 10 bases between them. CDR3 in amino acids: CSVDGRGTGELFF. Written as DNA, the CDR3 is TGCAGCGTTGATGGCAGGGGAACCGGGGAGCTGTTTTTT.

This chain links TRBV2 with TRBJ2-7; 7 nucleotides match TRBD1. This CDR3 is built from 14 residues. V was pared by 3 bases and J by 2 bases, with 4 bases of the junction left unmatched. Germline lookup yields CDR1 SNHLY and CDR2 FYNNEI. The CDR3 DNA follows: TGTGCCAGCAGTGAGGGACAGCCGACCTACGAGCAGTACTTC. As protein: CASSEGQPTYEQYF.

CDR3 bases: TGTGCCTGGAGTGGGCAGACGGAAGCTTTCTTT. Its translation is CAWSGQTEAFF. The gene calls are TRBV30 and TRBJ1-1; D not certain. Trimming took 1 base from V and 8 from J, leaving 8 bases between them. The germline gives CDR1 GTSNPN, CDR2 SVGIG (reference sequence). This CDR3 contains 11 residues.

The gene calls are TRBV28 and TRBJ1-4; a weak D match, TRBD1 (6 bases). Trimming stripped 8 bases from V and 7 bases from J, with 23 bases between. The CDR3 loop spans 16 amino acids. Germline V CDR1 and CDR2: MDHEN, SYDVKM. CDR3 bases: TGTGCCAGCCTGCCCCCGGGGCCAGGGGCGGGTGAAAAACTGTTTTTT. Encoded protein: CASLPPGPGAGEKLFF.